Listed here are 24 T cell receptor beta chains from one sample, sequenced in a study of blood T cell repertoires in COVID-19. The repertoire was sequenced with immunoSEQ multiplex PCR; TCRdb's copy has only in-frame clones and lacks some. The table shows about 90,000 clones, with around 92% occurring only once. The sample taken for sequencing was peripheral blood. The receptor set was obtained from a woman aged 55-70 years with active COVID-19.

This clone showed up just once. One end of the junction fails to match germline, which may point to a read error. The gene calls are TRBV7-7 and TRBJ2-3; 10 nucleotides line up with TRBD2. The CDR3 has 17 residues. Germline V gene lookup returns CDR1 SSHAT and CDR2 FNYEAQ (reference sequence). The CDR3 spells CASSPWTSGGGTDTQYF. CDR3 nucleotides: TGTGCTAGCAGCCCCTGGACTAGCGGAGGGGGCACAGATACGCAGTATTTT.

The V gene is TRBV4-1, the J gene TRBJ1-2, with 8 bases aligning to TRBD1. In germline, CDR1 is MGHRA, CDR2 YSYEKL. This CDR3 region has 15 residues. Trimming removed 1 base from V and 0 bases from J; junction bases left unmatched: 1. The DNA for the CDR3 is TGCGCCAGCAGCCAAGGACAGGGGACTAACTATGGCTACACCTTC. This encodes CASSQGQGTNYGYTF.

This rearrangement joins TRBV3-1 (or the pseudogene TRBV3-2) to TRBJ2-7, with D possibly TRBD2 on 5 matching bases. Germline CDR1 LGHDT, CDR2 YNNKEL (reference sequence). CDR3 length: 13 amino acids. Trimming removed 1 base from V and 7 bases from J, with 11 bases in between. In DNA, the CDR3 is TGTGCCAGCAGCCAAGCGACGGCGGGTGAGCAGTACTTC. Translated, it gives CASSQATAGEQYF.

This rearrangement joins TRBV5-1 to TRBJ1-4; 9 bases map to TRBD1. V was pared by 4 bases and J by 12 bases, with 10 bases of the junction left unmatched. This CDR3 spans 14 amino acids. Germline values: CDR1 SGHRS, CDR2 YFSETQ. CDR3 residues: CASSPGTGFLELFF. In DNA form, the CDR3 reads TGCGCCAGCAGCCCCGGGACAGGGTTTTTGGAACTGTTTTTT.

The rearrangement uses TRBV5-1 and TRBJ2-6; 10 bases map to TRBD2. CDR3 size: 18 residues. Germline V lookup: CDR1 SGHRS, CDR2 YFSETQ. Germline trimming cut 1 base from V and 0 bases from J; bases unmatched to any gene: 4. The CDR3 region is CASSLKSSGGSGANVLTF. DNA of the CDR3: TGCGCCAGCAGCTTGAAGTCTAGCGGGGGCTCTGGGGCCAACGTCCTGACTTTC.

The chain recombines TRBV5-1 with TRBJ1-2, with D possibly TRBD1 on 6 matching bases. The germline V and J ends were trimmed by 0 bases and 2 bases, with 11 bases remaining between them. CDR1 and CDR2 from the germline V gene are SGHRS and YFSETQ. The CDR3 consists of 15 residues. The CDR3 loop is CASSLGQERNYGYTF. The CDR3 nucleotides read TGCGCCAGCAGCTTGGGACAGGAGCGAAACTATGGCTACACCTTC.

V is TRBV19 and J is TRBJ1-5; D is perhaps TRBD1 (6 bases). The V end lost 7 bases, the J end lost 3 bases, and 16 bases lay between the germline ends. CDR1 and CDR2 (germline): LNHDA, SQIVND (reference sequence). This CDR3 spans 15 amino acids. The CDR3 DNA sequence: TGTGCCAGTACCGATCTTCAGGGGTTCAATCAGCCCCAGCATTTT. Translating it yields CASTDLQGFNQPQHF.

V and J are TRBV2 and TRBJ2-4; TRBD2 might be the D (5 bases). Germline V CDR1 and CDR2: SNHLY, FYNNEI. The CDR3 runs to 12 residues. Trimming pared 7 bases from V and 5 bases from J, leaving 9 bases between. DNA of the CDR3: TGTGCCAGCAACGGGGTGGAAAACATTCAGTACTTC. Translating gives CASNGVENIQYF.

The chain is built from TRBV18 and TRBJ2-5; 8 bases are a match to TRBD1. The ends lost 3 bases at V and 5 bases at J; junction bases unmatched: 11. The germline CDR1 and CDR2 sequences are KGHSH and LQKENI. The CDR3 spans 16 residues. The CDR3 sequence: CASSPYIRDRKETQYF. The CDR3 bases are TGTGCCAGCTCACCCTACATCCGGGACAGGAAGGAGACCCAGTACTTC.

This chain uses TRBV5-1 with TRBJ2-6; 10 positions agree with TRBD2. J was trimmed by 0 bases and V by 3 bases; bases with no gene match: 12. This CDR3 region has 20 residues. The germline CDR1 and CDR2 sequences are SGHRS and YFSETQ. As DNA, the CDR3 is TGCGCCAGCAGCTACGGACTAGCGGACGTTGCCGCCTCTGGGGCCAACGTCCTGACTTTC. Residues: CASSYGLADVAASGANVLTF.

The CDR3 reads CAWSVGRGQALNTEAFF. The CDR3 nucleotides read TGTGCCTGGAGTGTAGGTCGGGGACAAGCCTTAAACACTGAAGCTTTCTTT. The V and J genes are TRBV30 and TRBJ1-1; tentative D call: TRBD1 (6 bases). V dropped 0 bases and J dropped 2 bases, with 19 bases sitting between them. The germline CDR1 and CDR2 sequences are GTSNPN and SVGIG (reference sequence). The CDR3 has 17 residues. Full variable domain (remainder filled in from reference TRBV30 and TRBJ1-1): SQTIHQWPATLVQPVGSPLSLECTVEGTSNPNLYWYRQAAGRGLQLLFYSVGIGQISSEVPQNLSASRPQDRQFILSSKKLLLSDSGFYLCAWSVGRGQALNTEAFFGQGTRLTVV.

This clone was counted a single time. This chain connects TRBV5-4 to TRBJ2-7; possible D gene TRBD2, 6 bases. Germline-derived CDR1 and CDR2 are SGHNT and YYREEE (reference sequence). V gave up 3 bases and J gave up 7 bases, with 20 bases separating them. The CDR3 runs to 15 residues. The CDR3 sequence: CASSSPAGPAGEQYF. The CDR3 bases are TGTGCCAGCAGCTCCCCGGCAGGGCCGGCGGGGGAGCAGTACTTC.

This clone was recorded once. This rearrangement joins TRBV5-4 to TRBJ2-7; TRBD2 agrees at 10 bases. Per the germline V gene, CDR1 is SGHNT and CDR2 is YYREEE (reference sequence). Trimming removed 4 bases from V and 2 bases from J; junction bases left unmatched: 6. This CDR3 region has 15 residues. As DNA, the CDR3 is TGTGCCAGCAGCGGGGCAGCGGGAGGGGCCTACGAGCAGTACTTC. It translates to CASSGAAGGAYEQYF.

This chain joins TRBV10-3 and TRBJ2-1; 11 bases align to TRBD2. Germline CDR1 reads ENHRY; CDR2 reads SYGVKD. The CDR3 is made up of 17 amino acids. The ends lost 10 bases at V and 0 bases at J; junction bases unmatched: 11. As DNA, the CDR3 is TGTGCCACCGCCCTAGCGGGGGGCACGAGCTCCTACAATGAGCAGTTCTTC. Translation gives CATALAGGTSSYNEQFF.

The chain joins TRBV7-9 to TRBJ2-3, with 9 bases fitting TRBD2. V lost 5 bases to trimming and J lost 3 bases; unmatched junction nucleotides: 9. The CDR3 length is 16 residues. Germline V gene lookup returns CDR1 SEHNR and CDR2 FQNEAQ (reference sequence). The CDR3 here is CASSPGVAGATDTQYF. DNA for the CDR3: TGTGCCAGCAGCCCCGGAGTAGCGGGAGCTACAGATACGCAGTATTTT. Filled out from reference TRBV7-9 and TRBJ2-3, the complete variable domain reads DTGVSQNPRHKITKRGQNVTFRCDPISEHNRLYWYRQTLGQGPEFLTYFQNEAQLEKSRLLSDRFSAERPKGSFSTLEIQRTEQGDSAMYLCASSPGVAGATDTQYFGPGTRLTVL.

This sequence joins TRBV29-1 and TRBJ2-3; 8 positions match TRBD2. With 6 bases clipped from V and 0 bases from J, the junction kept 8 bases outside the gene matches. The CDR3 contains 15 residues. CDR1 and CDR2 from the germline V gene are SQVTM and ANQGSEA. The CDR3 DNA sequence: TGCAGCGTGACGGGACTAGTCGGAAGCACAGATACGCAGTATTTT. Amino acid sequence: CSVTGLVGSTDTQYF.

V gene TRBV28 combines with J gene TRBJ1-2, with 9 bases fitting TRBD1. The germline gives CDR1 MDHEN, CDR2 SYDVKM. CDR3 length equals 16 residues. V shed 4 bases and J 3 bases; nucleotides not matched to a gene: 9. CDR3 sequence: CASSSTGTGLHYGYTF. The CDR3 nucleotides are TGTGCCAGCAGTTCAACCGGGACAGGGCTCCACTATGGCTACACCTTC.

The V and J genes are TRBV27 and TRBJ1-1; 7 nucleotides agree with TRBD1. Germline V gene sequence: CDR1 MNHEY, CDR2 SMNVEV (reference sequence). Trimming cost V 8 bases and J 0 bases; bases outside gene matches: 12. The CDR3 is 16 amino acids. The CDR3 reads CASRILRTGMNTEAFF. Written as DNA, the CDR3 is TGTGCCAGCCGTATCCTTCGGACAGGTATGAACACTGAAGCTTTCTTT.

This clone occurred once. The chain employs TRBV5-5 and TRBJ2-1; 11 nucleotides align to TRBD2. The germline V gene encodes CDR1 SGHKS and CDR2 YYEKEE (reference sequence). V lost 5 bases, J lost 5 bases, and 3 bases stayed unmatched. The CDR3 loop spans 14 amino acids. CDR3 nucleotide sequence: TGTGCCAGCAGTCCACTAGCGGGAGACAATGAGCAGTTCTTC. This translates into CASSPLAGDNEQFF.

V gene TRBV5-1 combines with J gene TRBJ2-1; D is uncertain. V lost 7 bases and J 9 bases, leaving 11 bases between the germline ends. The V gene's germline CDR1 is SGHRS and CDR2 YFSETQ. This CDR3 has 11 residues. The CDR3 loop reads CASASNIEQFF. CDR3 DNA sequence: TGCGCCAGCGCCTCGAACATTGAGCAGTTCTTC.

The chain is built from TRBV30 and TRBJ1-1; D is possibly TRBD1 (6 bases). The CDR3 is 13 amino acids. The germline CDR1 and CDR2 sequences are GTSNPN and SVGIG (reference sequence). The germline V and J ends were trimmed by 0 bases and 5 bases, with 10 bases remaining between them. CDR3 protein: CAWSVDRRTEAFF. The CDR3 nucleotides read TGTGCCTGGAGTGTAGACAGGAGGACTGAAGCTTTCTTT.

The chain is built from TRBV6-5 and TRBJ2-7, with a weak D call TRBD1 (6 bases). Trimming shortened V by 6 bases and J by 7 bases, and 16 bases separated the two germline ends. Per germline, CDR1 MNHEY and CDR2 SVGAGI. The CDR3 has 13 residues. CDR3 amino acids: CASRSNDRTEQYF. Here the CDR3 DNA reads TGTGCCAGCAGGTCAAACGACAGGACGGAGCAGTACTTC.

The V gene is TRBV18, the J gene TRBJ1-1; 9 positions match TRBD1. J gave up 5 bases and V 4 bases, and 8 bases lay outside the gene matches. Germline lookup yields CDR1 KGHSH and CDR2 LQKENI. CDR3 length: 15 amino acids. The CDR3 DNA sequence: TGTGCCAGCTCACGGGGACAGGGTGAGTGGACTGAAGCTTTCTTT. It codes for CASSRGQGEWTEAFF.

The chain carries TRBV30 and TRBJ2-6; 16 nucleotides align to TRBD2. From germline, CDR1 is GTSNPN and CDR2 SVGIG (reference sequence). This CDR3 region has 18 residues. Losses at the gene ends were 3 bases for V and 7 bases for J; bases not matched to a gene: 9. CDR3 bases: TGTGCCTGGAGACCGGGACTAGCGGGAGGGCCGATTGCCAACGTCCTGACTTTC. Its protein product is CAWRPGLAGGPIANVLTF.